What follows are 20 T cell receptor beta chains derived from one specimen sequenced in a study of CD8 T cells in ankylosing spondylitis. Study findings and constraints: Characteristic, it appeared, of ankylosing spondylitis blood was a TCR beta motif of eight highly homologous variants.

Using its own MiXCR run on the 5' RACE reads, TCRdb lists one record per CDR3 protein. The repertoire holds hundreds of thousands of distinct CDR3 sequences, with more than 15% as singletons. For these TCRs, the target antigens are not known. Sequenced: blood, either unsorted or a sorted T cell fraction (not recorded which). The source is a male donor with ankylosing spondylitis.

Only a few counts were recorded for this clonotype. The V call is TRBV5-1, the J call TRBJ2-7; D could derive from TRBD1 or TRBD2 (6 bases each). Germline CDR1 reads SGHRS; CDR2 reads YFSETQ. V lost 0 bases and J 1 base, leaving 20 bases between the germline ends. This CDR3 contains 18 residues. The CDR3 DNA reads TGCGCCAGCAGCTTGGGTTGGGGGGCAGATCGGCCTTCCTACGAGCAGTACTTC. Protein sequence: CASSLGWGADRPSYEQYF.

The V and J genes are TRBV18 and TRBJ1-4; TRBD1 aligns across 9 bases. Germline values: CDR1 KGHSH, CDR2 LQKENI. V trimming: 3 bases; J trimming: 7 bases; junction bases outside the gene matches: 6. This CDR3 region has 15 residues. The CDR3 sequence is CASSPQGQGGEKLFF. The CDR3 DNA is TGTGCCAGCTCACCTCAGGGACAGGGAGGTGAAAAACTGTTTTTT. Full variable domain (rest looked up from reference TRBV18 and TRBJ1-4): NAGVMQNPRHLVRRRGQEARLRCSPMKGHSHVYWYRQLPEEGLKFMVYLQKENIIDESGMPKERFSAEFPKEGPSILRIQQVVRGDSAAYFCASSPQGQGGEKLFFGSGTQLSVL.

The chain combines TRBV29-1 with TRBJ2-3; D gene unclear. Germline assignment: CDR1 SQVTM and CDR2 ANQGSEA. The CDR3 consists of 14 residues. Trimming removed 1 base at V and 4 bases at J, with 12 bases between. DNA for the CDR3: TGCAGCGTTGAAGTCTCCACACAGCCAGATACGCAGTATTTT. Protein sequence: CSVEVSTQPDTQYF.

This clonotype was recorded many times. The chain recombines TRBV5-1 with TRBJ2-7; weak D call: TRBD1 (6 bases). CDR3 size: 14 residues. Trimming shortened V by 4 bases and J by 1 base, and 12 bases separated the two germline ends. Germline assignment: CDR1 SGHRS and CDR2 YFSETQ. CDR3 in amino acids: CASSPDQGSYEQYF. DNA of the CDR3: TGCGCCAGCAGCCCCGATCAGGGGTCCTACGAGCAGTACTTC.

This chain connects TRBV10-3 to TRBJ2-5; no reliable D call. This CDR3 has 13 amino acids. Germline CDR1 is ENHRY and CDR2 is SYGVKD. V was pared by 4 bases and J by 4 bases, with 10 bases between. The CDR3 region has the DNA TGTGCCATCAGTGCCCAAGGGTTAGAGACCCAGTACTTC. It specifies CAISAQGLETQYF.

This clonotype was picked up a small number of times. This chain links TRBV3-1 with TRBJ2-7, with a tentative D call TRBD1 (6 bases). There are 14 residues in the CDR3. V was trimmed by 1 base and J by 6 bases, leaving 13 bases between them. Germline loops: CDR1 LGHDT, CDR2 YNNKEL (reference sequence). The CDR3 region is CASSQGDRLTEQYF. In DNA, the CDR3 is TGTGCCAGCAGCCAAGGAGACAGGTTAACCGAGCAGTACTTC.

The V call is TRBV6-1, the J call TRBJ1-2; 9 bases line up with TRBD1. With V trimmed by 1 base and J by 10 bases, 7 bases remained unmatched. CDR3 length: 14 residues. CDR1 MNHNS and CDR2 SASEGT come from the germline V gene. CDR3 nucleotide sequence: TGTGCCAGCAGTGAAGAAGCGAGGACAGGGGTCTACACCTTC. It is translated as CASSEEARTGVYTF.

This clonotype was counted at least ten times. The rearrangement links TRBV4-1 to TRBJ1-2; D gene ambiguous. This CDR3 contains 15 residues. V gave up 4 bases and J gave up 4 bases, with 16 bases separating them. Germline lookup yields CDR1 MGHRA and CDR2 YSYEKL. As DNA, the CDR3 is TGCGCCAGCAGCCCGCAACACGAGGGTTCCTATGGCTACACCTTC. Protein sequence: CASSPQHEGSYGYTF.

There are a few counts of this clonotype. The CDR3 DNA reads TGCGCCAGCAGGAACAGGGGATCAAACACCGGGGAGCTGTTTTTT. It yields the protein CASRNRGSNTGELFF. The chain has TRBV5-1 and TRBJ2-2, with 7 nucleotides matching TRBD1. Trimming at V came to 5 bases and at J to 2 bases, leaving 6 bases not matched to a gene. Germline loops: CDR1 SGHRS, CDR2 YFSETQ. The CDR3 length is 15 residues.

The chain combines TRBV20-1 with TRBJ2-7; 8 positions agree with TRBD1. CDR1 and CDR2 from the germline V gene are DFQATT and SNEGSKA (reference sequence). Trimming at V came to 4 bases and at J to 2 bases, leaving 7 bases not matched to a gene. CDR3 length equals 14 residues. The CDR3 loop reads CSATPGQVPYEQYF. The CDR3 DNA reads TGCAGTGCTACGCCGGGACAGGTTCCCTACGAGCAGTACTTC.

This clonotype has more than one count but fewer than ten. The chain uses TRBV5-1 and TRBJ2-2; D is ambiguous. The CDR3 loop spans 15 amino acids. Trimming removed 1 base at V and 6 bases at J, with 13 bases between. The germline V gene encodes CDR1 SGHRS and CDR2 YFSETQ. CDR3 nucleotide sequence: TGCGCCAGCAGCTTGCGGGTCTCTACCGCCGGGGAGCTGTTTTTT. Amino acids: CASSLRVSTAGELFF.

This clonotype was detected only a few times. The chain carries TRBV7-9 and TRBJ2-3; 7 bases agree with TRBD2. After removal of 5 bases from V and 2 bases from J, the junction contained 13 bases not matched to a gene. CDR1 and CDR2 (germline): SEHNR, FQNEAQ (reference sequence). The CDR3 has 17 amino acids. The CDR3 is CASSPNWGGPATDTQYF. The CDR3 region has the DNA TGTGCCAGCAGCCCTAACTGGGGAGGGCCCGCCACAGATACGCAGTATTTT.

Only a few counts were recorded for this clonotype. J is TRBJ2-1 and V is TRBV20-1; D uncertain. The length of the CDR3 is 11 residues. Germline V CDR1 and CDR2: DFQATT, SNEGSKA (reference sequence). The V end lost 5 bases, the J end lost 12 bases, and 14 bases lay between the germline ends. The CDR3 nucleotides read TGCAGTGCTCCCACGGTAATCGGGCAGTTCTTC. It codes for CSAPTVIGQFF.

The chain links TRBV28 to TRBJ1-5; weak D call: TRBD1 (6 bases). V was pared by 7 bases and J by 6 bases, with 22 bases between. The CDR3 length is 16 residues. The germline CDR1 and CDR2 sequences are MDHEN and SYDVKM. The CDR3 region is CASTPLGGGVLQPQHF. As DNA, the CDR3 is TGTGCCAGCACCCCATTGGGAGGGGGAGTACTTCAGCCCCAGCATTTT.

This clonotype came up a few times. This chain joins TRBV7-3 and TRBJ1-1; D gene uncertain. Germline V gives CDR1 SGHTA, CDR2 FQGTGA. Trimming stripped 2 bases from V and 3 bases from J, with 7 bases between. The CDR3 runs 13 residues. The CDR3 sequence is CASSLQRDTEAFF. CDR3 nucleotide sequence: TGTGCCAGCAGCTTACAGAGGGACACTGAAGCTTTCTTT.

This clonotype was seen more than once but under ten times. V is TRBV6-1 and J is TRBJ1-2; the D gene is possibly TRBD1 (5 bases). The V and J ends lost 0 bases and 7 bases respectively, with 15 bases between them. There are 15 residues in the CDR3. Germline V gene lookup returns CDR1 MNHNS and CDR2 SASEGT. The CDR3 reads CASSEAVGAGGGYTF. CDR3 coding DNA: TGTGCCAGCAGTGAAGCTGTAGGGGCGGGTGGTGGCTACACCTTC.

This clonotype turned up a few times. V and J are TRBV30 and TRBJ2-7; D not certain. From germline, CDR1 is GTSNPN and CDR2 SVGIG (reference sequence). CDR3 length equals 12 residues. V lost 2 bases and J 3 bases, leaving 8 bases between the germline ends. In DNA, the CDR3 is TGTGCCTGGAGTATCCACCTCTACGAGCAGTACTTC. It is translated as CAWSIHLYEQYF.

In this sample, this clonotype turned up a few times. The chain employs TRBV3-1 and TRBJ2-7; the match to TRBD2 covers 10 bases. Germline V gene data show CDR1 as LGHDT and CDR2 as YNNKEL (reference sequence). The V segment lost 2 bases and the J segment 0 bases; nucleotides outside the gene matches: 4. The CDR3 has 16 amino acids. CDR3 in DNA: TGTGCCAGCAGCCAAACGGGACTAGCGAGCTCCTACGAGCAGTACTTC. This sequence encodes CASSQTGLASSYEQYF.

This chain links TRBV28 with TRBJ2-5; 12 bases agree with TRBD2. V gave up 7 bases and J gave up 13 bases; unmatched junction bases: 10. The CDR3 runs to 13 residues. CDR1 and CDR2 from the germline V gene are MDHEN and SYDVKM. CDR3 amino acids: CASTHRTSGAWYF. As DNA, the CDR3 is TGTGCCAGCACCCATCGGACTAGCGGGGCTTGGTACTTC.

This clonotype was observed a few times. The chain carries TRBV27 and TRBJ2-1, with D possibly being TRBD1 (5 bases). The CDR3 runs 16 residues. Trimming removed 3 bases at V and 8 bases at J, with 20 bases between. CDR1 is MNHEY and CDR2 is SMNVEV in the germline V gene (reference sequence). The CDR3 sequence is CASSFSGSRGRDEQFF. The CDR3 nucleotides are TGTGCCAGCAGTTTCTCCGGCTCAAGGGGTAGGGATGAGCAGTTCTTC.